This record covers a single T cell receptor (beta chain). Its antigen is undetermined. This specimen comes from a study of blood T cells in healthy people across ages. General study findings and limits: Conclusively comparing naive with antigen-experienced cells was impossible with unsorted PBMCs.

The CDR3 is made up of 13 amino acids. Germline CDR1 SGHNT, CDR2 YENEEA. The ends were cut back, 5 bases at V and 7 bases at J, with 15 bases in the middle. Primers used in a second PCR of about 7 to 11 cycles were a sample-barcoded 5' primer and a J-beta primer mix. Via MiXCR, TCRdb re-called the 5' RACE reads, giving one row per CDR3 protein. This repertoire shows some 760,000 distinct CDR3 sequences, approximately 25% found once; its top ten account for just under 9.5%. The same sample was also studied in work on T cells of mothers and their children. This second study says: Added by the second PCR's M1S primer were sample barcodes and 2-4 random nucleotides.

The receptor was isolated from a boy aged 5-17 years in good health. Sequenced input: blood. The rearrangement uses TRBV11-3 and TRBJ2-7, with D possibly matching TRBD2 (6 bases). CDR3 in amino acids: CASSGDFLGEQYF. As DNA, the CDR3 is TGTGCCAGCAGCGGGGACTTTTTGGGGGAGCAGTACTTC. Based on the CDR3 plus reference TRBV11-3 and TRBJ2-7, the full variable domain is EAGVVQSPRYKIIEKKQPVAFWCNPISGHNTLYWYLQNLGQGPELLIRYENEEAVDDSQLPKDRFSAERLKGVDSTLKIQPAELGDSAVYLCASSGDFLGEQYFGPGTRLTVT.